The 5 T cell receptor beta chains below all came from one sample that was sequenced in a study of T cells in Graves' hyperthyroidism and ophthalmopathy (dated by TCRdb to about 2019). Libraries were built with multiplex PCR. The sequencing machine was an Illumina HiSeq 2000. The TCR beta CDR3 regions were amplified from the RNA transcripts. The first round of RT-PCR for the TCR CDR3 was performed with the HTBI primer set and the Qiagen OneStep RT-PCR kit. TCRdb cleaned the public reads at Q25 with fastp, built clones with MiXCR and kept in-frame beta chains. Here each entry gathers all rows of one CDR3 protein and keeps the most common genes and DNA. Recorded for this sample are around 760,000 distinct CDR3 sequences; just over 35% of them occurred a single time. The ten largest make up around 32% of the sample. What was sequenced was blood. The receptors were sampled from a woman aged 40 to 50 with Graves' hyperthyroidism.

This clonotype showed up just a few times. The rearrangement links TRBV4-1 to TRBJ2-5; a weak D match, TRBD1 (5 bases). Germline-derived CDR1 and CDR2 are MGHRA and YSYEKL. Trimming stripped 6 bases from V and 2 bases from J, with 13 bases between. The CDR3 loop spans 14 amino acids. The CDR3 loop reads CASSHKGQQETQYF. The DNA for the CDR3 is TGCGCCAGCAGTCACAAGGGGCAGCAAGAGACCCAGTACTTC.

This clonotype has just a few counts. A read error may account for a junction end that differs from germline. CDR3 amino acids: CASSSQPGGGWANF. CDR3 coding DNA: TGTGCCAGCAGCTCCCAACCTGGGGGAGGATGGGCCAACTTC. The chain is built from TRBV4-2 and TRBJ2-7; D perhaps matches TRBD2 (6 bases). The CDR3 extends over 14 amino acids. Germline values: CDR1 LGHNA, CDR2 YNFKEQ.

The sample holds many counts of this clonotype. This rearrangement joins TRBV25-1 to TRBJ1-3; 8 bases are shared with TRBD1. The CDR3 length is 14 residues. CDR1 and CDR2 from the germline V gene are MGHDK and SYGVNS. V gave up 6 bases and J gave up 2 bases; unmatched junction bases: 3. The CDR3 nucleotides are TGTGCCAGCAGCGAGACAGGGGCTGGAAACACCATATATTTT. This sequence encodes CASSETGAGNTIYF. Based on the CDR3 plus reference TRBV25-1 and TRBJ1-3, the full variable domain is EADIYQTPRYLVIGTGKKITLECSQTMGHDKMYWYQQDPGMELHLIHYSYGVNSTEKGDLSSESTVSRIRTEHFPLTLESARPSHTSQYLCASSETGAGNTIYFGEGSWLTVV.

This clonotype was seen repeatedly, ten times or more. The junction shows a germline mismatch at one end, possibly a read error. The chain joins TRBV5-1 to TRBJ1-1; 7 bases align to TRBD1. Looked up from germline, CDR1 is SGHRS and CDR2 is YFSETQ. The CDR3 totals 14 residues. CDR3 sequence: CASSGGTENTEAFF. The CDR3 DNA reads TGTGCCAGCAGTGGGGGGACAGAGAACACTGAAGCTTTCTTT.

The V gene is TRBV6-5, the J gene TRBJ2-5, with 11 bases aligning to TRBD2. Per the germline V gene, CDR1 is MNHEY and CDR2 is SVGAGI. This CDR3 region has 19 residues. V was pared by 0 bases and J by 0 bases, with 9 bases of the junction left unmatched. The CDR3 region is CASSYSELAGDKYQETQYF. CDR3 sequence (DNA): TGTGCCAGCAGTTACTCGGAACTAGCGGGGGATAAGTACCAAGAGACCCAGTACTTC.